This T cell receptor beta chain was identified during a study of T cell responses to AZD1222 COVID-19 vaccine (dated by TCRdb to the early 2020s). About the full investigation: AZD1222 recipients with second doses at about 4 weeks or about 12 weeks were pooled, because spike-specific TCR depth and breadth did not differ between schedules. Trial participants were enrolled into age subgroups of 18-55, 56-69 and 70-plus years, which contained about 150, 28 and 57 TCR-sequenced participants, respectively. A total of 233 trial participants underwent TCR sequencing, of whom some 210 received two doses of AZD1222 and around 26 received two doses of the MenACWY control vaccine.

A remark on this clone: Its antigen is not yet known. It has no much larger one-base neighbor in the sample; base qualities were not kept.

Explained via the paper, the time point label denotes: baseline before first vaccination. Vaccinee samples came from UK trials COV001 and COV002, including a single-blind randomized controlled phase 2/3 trial of AZD1222 (ChAdOx1 nCoV-19) in healthy adults. For TCRbeta chain sequencing, PBMC samples from trial participants were taken at day 0 and at day 28 after the second dose. Here is what the overall study found, with its caveats: Because no samples from the day 14 peak response were available, repertoires could be characterized only after the peak T cell response. Nearly half of unique spike-specific TCRs reportedly recognized epitopes outside regions mutated in the B.1.351 and B.1.1.7 variants. Vaccine-associated CD4 TCRs spanned the whole spike protein, with dominant responses in regions 160-218 and 743-854. Conclusions about previously exposed vaccinees are limited because only a handful of AZD1222 recipients were SARS-CoV-2 seropositive at baseline. In the small 56-69-year group, the increase in depth fell short of significance, most likely because of low power. After two AZD1222 doses, spike-specific TCR breadth and depth were significantly higher than at day 0 and than in MenACWY recipients. Participants were mostly white British, with more females than males. The authors suggested clonal diversity may have been underestimated.

V gives up 0 bases and J gives up 2 bases, and the segment between their germline ends measures 14 bases. The germline V gene yields MGHRA for CDR1 and YSYEKL for CDR2. The CDR3, from cysteine to phenylalanine, totals 16 residues. CDR3 DNA only is kept here, 48 bases in frame from base 1. The CDR3 regions of human TCRbeta chains were analyzed by immunosequencing. In the paper's pipeline: TCRs in the repertoires were matched against a reference library of SARS-CoV-2-specific TCRs that had been generated with the MIRA antigen-specificity platform. Breadth was defined as the fraction of unique TCRs that were SARS-CoV-2-associated. Depth was defined as the fraction of total T cells that were SARS-CoV-2-associated. Using the MIRA data, each spike-specific TCR was assigned both to the spike region to which the TCR was reactive and to a CD4 or CD8 class. Log10-transformed breadth and depth values were compared by one-way ANOVA with Sidak's multiple comparisons tests. TCRdb took over this immuneACCESS table, retaining in-frame rearrangements with V and J assigned. Such tables are incomplete; in checked studies, under half of the missing clones stem from an unresolved V gene, and the remainder is unexplained. For V, J and clone size, that table is used; D and trimming come from the DNA. The sample data list about 140,000 clones, and more than 80% of these were observed just once. The biggest ten clones account for under 3.5% of the sample.

Here the chain combines TRBV4-1 and TRBJ2-7; possibly the D gene is TRBD2, per 5 matching bases. Sequencing was performed on peripheral blood, taken on day 0 of AZD1222 vaccination. The receptor was isolated from an adult in good health. The CDR3 has the sequence CASSQEGSGPTYEQYF. The nucleotide sequence reads TGCGCCAGCAGCCAAGAAGGAAGCGGTCCTACCTACGAGCAGTACTTC.